This TCR beta chain is from a study of shared clonotypes between healthy human individuals. Study background: Samples came from a couple of female and a few male donors aged 18 to 49. For every donor, three CD4 naive, three CD4 memory, two CD8 naive and one CD8 memory plates were used.

V dropped 6 bases and J dropped 3; count of bases not matched to a gene: 10. CDR3 length equals 15 residues. Per the germline V gene, CDR1 is MNHEY and CDR2 is SVGAGI. On this clone itself: Its specificity is unknown.

As handled by the study authors: Owing to the provision of junction-only sequences devoid of quality scores by immunoSEQ, filtering differed. Here immunoSEQ multiplex PCR was the method, and the copy in TCRdb shows in-frame clones only, minus some. The V and J calls and clone size are taken from that table; D and trimming were inferred from the DNA. Among about 800,000 clones listed, approximately 97% were seen once. Notes on the study in general: Collection of samples was limited to blood; tissue repertoires likely differ.

The naive CD8 population came from CD45RO-negative cells selected for CCR7, without terminally differentiated effector memory CD45RA+ cells. The specimen sequenced was naive CD8+ T cells sorted from blood. V gene TRBV6-5 combines with J gene TRBJ1-2; TRBD1 agrees at 7 bases. The clonotype was recovered from a young man in good health. The CDR3 spells CASSHYVTGDYGYTF. In nucleotides, the CDR3 is TGTGCCAGCAGCCACTACGTTACAGGGGACTATGGCTACACCTTC.